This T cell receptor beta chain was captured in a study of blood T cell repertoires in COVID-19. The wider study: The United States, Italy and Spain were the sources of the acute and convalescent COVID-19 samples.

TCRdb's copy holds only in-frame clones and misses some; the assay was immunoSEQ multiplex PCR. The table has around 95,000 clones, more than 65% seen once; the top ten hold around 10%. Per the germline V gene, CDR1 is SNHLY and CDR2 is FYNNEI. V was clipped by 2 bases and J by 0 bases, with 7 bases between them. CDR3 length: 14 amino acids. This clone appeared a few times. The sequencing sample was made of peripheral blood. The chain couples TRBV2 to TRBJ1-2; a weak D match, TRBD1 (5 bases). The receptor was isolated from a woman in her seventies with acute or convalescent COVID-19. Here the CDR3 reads CASSERGANYGYTF. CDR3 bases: TGTGCCAGCAGTGAAAGGGGTGCTAACTATGGCTACACCTTC.